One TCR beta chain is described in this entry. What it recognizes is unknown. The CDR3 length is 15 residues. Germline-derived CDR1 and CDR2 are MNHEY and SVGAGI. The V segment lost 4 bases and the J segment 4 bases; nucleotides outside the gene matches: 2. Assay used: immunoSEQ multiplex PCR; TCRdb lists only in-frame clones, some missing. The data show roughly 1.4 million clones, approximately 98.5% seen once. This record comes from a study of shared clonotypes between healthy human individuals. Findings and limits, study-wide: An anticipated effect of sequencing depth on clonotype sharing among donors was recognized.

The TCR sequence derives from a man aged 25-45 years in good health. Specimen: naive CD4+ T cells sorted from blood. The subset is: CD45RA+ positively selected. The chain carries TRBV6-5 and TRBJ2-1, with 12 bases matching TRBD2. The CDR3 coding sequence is TGTGCCAGCAGTTCCGGGACTAGCGGGTACAATGAGCAGTTCTTC. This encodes CASSSGTSGYNEQFF.